This note documents a single TCR beta chain sequence. Mismatch with germline at one junction end may stem from a read error. This sample is part of a study of tumor and adjacent non-tumor tissue in lung cancer. The library came from three nested PCR rounds adapted from ARM-PCR protocols. TCRdb re-analysed the multiplex PCR reads in MiXCR, keeping a single row per CDR3 protein. The sample carries 65,000 to 75,000 distinct CDR3 sequences, 60% to 75% recorded once. This sample's RNA came from whole unsorted tissue. This CDR3 has 12 residues. In germline, CDR1 is DFQATT, CDR2 SNEGSKA (reference sequence). Source material: lung tumor tissue. This clonotype was obtained from a man aged 60-69 years with non-small cell lung cancer. The chain combines TRBV20-1 with TRBJ2-3; D might be TRBD1 or TRBD2, each matching 5 bases. CDR3 DNA: TGCAATGCTAGAGAAATGGGGGATACGCAGAATTTT. It encodes CNAREMGDTQNF.